One and the same sample provided the 13 T cell receptor beta chains below, sequenced in a study of blood T cell repertoires in COVID-19. Clones were read by immunoSEQ multiplex PCR, and TCRdb kept only the in-frame ones, dropping some. The sample records about 110,000 clones, roughly 85% being singletons. The sequencing input was peripheral blood. All receptors derive from a woman older than 75 with acute or convalescent COVID-19.

The chain couples TRBV12-5 to TRBJ2-3; D is possibly TRBD2 (6 bases). Germline V gene lookup returns CDR1 LGHNT and CDR2 FRNRAP. The CDR3 spans 15 residues. V lost 3 bases to trimming and J lost 0 bases, with 10 bases between them. CDR3: CASGLGGISTDTQYF. The CDR3 DNA follows: TGTGCTAGTGGTTTAGGCGGGATTAGCACAGATACGCAGTATTTT. The full variable domain, completed using reference TRBV12-5 and TRBJ2-3, is DARVTQTPRHKVTEMGQEVTMRCQPILGHNTVFWYRQTMMQGLELLAYFRNRAPLDDSGMPKDRFSAEMPDATLATLKIQPSEPRDSAVYFCASGLGGISTDTQYFGPGTRLTVL.

This chain joins TRBV5-1 and TRBJ1-4; TRBD1 matches 7 bases. The CDR3 is 14 amino acids. V trimming: 4 bases; J trimming: 7 bases; junction bases outside the gene matches: 7. Germline-derived CDR1 and CDR2 are SGHRS and YFSETQ. CDR3 amino acids: CASSKSTGSEKLFF. CDR3 DNA: TGCGCCAGCAGCAAATCGACAGGGTCTGAAAAACTGTTTTTT.

This chain links TRBV5-4 with TRBJ2-7; 7 positions agree with TRBD2. J lost 2 bases, V lost 0 bases, and 5 bases had no gene match. This CDR3 contains 15 residues. Germline V lookup: CDR1 SGHNT, CDR2 YYREEE (reference sequence). The CDR3 loop is CASSLDGRSTYEQYF. The DNA of the CDR3 is TGTGCCAGCAGCTTGGACGGGAGGTCAACCTACGAGCAGTACTTC.

This clone was detected only once. Here the CDR3 reads CASSFTVREKNYNEQFF. The CDR3 coding sequence is TGTGCCAGCAGCTTTACCGTGCGGGAGAAGAACTACAATGAGCAGTTCTTC. The chain recombines TRBV11-2 with TRBJ2-1; 7 nucleotides align to TRBD2. Unmatched junction bases numbered 11, after V lost 3 bases and J lost 3 bases. The CDR3 contains 17 residues. CDR1 and CDR2 (germline): SGHAT, FQNNGV.

The rearrangement joins TRBV4-2 to TRBJ1-2, with 9 bases lining up with TRBD1. J was trimmed by 7 bases and V by 3 bases; bases with no gene match: 9. This CDR3 comprises 15 residues. Germline CDR1 reads LGHNA; CDR2 reads YNFKEQ. The CDR3 region has the DNA TGTGCCAGCAGCCAGGAAACAGGGGGCGCGTCTGGCTACACCTTC. It translates to CASSQETGGASGYTF.

The chain couples TRBV2 to TRBJ2-6; D is possibly TRBD1 (5 bases). With 8 bases removed from V and 4 bases from J, the gap between germline ends came to 12 bases. The CDR3 is 14 residues long. In germline, CDR1 is SNHLY, CDR2 FYNNEI. The CDR3 spells CASFQGYGANVLTF. CDR3 bases: TGTGCCAGCTTTCAGGGTTACGGGGCCAACGTCCTGACTTTC.

A note on this clone: Relative to the germline gene, one junction end is altered; a read error may explain this. V and J are TRBV12-3 or TRBV12-4 and TRBJ2-3, with 7 bases identical to TRBD1. The CDR3 sequence is 12 residues long. CDR3 bases: TGTGCCAGCAGTTTAAGGGACAGCTGCAGGGATTTT. This encodes CASSLRDSCRDF.

The rearrangement joins TRBV28 to TRBJ2-1, with a possible D match to TRBD2 (6 bases). The V gene's germline CDR1 is MDHEN and CDR2 SYDVKM. Between the trimmed V and J ends, which lost 4 bases and 7 bases, there was a span of 11 bases. The CDR3 extends over 13 amino acids. CDR3 DNA sequence: TGTGCCAGCAGTTACGGGAGTAGGAATGAGCAGTTCTTC. Translation: CASSYGSRNEQFF.

The chain couples TRBV14 to TRBJ2-2, with D perhaps matching TRBD2 (5 bases). The CDR3 is 13 residues long. V lost 1 base to trimming and J lost 8 bases, with 8 bases between them. CDR1 is SGHDN and CDR2 is FVKESK in the germline V gene. Here the CDR3 reads CASSQVRGGELFF. The CDR3, as DNA: TGTGCCAGCAGCCAAGTACGGGGTGGGGAGCTGTTTTTT.

The genes are TRBV19 and TRBJ1-1, with D hard to call. Looked up from germline, CDR1 is LNHDA and CDR2 is SQIVND (reference sequence). This CDR3 spans 12 amino acids. Trimming stripped 5 bases from V and 5 bases from J, with 9 bases between. In DNA, the CDR3 is TGTGCCAGTAGTGCCGGGAGGACTGAAGCTTTCTTT. Protein product: CASSAGRTEAFF.

This clone was seen only once. The rearrangement links TRBV27 to TRBJ2-3, with 9 bases lining up with TRBD2. The V segment lost 3 bases and the J segment 0 bases; nucleotides outside the gene matches: 7. Germline CDR1 and CDR2: MNHEY and SMNVEV (reference sequence). The CDR3 runs to 17 residues. The CDR3 is CASSLGPTSGSTDTQYF. As DNA, the CDR3 is TGTGCCAGCAGTTTGGGGCCCACTAGCGGGAGCACAGATACGCAGTATTTT.

V usage is TRBV2 and J usage is TRBJ1-6; D is perhaps TRBD1 (5 bases). This CDR3 contains 15 residues. V lost 4 bases to trimming and J lost 10 bases, with 17 bases between them. In germline, CDR1 is SNHLY, CDR2 FYNNEI. CDR3 DNA: TGTGCCAGCAGTGGGGGACTGGGGATGGGCTCACCCCTCCACTTT. Translation: CASSGGLGMGSPLHF.

This chain uses TRBV29-1 with TRBJ2-3; no clear D gene. Trimming took 5 bases from V and 2 from J, leaving 8 bases between them. This CDR3 spans 12 amino acids. CDR1 is SQVTM and CDR2 is ANQGSEA in the germline V gene. The CDR3 nucleotides are TGCAGCGTTCGCCCGGTCACAGATACGCAGTATTTT. Its translation: CSVRPVTDTQYF.